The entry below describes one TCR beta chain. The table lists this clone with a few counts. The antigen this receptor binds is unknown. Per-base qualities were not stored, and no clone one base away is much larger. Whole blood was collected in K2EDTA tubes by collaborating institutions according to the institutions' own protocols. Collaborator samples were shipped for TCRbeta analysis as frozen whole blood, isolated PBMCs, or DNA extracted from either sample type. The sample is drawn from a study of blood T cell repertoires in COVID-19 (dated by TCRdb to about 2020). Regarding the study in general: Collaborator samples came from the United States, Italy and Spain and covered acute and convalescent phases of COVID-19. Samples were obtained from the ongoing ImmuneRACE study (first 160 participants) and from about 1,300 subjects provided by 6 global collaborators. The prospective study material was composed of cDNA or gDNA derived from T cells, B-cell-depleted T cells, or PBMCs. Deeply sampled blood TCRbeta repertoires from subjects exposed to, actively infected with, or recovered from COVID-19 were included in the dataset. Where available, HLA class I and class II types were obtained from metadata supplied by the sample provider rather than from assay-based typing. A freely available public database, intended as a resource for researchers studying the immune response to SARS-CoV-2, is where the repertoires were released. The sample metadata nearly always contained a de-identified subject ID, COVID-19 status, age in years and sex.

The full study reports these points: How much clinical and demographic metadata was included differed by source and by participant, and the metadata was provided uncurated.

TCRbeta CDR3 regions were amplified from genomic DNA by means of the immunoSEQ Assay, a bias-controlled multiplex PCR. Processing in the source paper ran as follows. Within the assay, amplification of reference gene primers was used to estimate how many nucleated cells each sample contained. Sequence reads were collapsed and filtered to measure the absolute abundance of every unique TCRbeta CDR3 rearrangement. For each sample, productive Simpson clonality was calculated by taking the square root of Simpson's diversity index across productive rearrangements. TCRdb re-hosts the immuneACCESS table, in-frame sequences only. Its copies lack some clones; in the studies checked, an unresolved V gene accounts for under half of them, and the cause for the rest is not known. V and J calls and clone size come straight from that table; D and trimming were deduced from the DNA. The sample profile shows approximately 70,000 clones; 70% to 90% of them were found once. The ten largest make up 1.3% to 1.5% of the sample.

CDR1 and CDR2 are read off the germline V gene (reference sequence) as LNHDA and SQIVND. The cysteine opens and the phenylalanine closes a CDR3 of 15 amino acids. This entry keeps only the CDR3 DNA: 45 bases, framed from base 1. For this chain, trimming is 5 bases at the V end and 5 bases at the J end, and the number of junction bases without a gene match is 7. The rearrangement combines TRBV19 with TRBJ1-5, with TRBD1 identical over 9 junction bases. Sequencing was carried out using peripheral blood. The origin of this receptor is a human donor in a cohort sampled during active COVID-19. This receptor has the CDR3 CASSLSGQGHQPQHF. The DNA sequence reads TGTGCCAGTAGTCTGTCCGGACAGGGGCATCAGCCCCAGCATTTT. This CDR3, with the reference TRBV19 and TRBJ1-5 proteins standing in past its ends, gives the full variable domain DGGITQSPKYLFRKEGQNVTLSCEQNLNHDAMYWYRQDPGQGLRLIYYSQIVNDFQKGDIAEGYSVSREKKESFPLTVTSAQKNPTAFYLCASSLSGQGHQPQHFGDGTRLSIL.